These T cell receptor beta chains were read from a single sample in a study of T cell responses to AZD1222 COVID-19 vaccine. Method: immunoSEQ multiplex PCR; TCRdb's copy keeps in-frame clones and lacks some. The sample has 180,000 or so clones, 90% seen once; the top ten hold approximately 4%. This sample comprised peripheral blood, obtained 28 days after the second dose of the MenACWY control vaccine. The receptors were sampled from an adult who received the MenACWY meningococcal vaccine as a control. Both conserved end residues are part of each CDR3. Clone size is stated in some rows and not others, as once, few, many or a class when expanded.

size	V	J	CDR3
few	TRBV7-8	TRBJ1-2	CASSLAIDGYGYTF
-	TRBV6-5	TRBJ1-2	CASSSPGTPYGYTF
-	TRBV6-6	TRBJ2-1	CGVSFYNEQFF
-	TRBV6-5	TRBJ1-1	CASSSGPNTEAFF
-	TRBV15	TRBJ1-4	CATSRDQVEKLFF
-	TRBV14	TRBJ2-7	CASSQVERPRIF
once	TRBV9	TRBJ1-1	CASSSTDRGNTEAFF
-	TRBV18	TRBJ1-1	CASSPKQSEAFF
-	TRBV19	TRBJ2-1	CASSIGGRSYNEQFF
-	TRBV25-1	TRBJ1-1	CASSGQGRTEAFF
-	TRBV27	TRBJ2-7	CASSGTGGSYEQYF
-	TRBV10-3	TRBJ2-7	CAISESTNHGAGEQYF
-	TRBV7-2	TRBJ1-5	CASSLAPGVYQPQHF
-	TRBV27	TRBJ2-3	CASSLSGRDTQYF
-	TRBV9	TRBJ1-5	CASSGGPLQPQHF
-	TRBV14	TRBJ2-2	CASSPLIATDGTGELFF
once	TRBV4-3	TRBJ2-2	CASSHGLAGVTGELFF
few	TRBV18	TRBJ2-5	CASSPQRGGTGETQYF
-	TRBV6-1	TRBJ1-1	CASSDQQGRGGTEAFF
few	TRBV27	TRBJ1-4	CASSFLGGSLGEKLFF
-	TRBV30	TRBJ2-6	CAWDSGSGANVLTF
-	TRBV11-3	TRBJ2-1	CASSLDFGRGNEQFF
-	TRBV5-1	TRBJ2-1	CASSPHGTGGAGEQFF
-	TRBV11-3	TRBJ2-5	CASSKTGKETQYF
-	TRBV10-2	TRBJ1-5	CASSGGGNQPQHF
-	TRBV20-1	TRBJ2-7	CSASAKTGSYEQYF
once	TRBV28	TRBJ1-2	CASSLGRVYGYTF
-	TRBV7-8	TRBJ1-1	CASSTSRGPNTEAFF
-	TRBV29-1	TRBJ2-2	CSVNGLAEANTGELFF